A selection of T cell receptor beta chains follows, all from one sample in a study of blood T cell repertoires in COVID-19. TCRdb's copy holds only in-frame clones and misses some; the assay was immunoSEQ multiplex PCR. The sample shows under 350,000 clones, around nine tenths of them seen only once. The sample consisted of PBMCs or T cells enriched from blood (not recorded which). All receptors derive from a woman aged 55-75 years who had recovered from COVID-19. The CDR3 runs from the conserved cysteine through the conserved F or W. Each record gives: clone size, CDR3 length, J gene, V gene, D gene, CDR3 DNA, CDR3 protein. The D gene is left open where the match is weak. Rows give clone size only sometimes, using once, few, many, or a class for an expanded clone.

>.|16|TRBJ1-1|TRBV3-1/TRBV3-2|TRBD1
TGTGCCAGCAGCCAAGATTCACCCGGGACAGGGGCTGAAGCTTTCTTT
CASSQDSPGTGAEAFF
>.|15|TRBJ1-4|TRBV19|.
TGTGCCAGTAGTATAGTCACAGCAACTAATGAAAAACTGTTTTTT
CASSIVTATNEKLFF
>.|17|TRBJ2-3|TRBV5-1|.
TGCGCCAGCAGCCAGACCTTTCCGGACAGAAACACAGATACGCAGTATTTT
CASSQTFPDRNTDTQYF
>.|14|TRBJ1-2|TRBV6-4|.
TGTGCCAGCAGTGACCGGCAGGGTAGCTATGGCTACACCTTC
CASSDRQGSYGYTF
>few|14|TRBJ2-5|TRBV6-5|.
TGTGCCAGCAATCCAACAGGGCTGGTCGAGACCCAGTACTTC
CASNPTGLVETQYF
>.|12|TRBJ2-7|TRBV3-1/TRBV3-2|.
TGTGCCAGCAGCCAAATGGCCCACGAGCAGTACTTC
CASSQMAHEQYF
>.|15|TRBJ1-5|TRBV3-1/TRBV3-2|.
TGTGCCAGCAGCCAATACGGGGGGAGCAATCAGCCCCAGCATTTT
CASSQYGGSNQPQHF
>.|13|TRBJ1-2|TRBV28|.
TGTGCCAGCAGCCCTAGACAGATCTATGGCTACACCTTC
CASSPRQIYGYTF
>.|17|TRBJ1-4|TRBV28|.
TGTGCCAGCAGTTTACCGTCCGGAGGTGGAGCTAATGAAAAACTGTTTTTT
CASSLPSGGGANEKLFF
>.|15|TRBJ1-6|TRBV19|.
TGTGCCAGTAGTACCGATTCAGGAGGTGGATCACCCCTCCACTTT
CASSTDSGGGSPLHF
>.|16|TRBJ1-3|TRBV7-9|TRBD1
TGTGCCAGCAGCCCTGGACAGGGACTCTCTGGAAACACCATATATTTT
CASSPGQGLSGNTIYF
>.|17|TRBJ2-1|TRBV5-1|TRBD2
TGCGCCAGCAGCTTGGCCGCTAGCGGGGGGGCGTACAATGAGCAGTTCTTC
CASSLAASGGAYNEQFF
>.|16|TRBJ2-1|TRBV29-1|TRBD2
TGCAGCGTTGAAGATCCCTCGGGGGGGACGTACAATGAGCAGTTCTTC
CSVEDPSGGTYNEQFF
>once|15|TRBJ2-1|TRBV2|.
TGTGCCAGCAGTTCTCAACTTTCCCGGAGCAATGAGCAGTTCTTC
CASSSQLSRSNEQFF
>.|10|TRBJ2-1|TRBV28|.
TGTGCCACCCTTTACAATGAGCAGTTCTTC
CATLYNEQFF
>.|15|TRBJ1-1|TRBV28|.
TGTGCCAGCAGGGATCCGTACAGGGTTGGAACTGAAGCTTTCTTT
CASRDPYRVGTEAFF
>.|12|TRBJ2-5|TRBV5-1|TRBD1
TGCGCCAGCAGGGGACAGGGGGAGACCCAGTACTTC
CASRGQGETQYF
>.|14|TRBJ2-1|TRBV24-1|TRBD2
TGTGCCACCTCATCTAGCGGGACCTACAATGAGCAGTTCTTC
CATSSSGTYNEQFF
>.|15|TRBJ2-7|TRBV15|TRBD2
TGTGCCACCAGCAGAGGGCTAGCGGAGAGCTACGAGCAGTACTTC
CATSRGLAESYEQYF
>.|13|TRBJ2-3|TRBV11-1|.
TGTGCCACCCGCGGGTACGGCACAGATACGCAGTATTTT
CATRGYGTDTQYF
>.|15|TRBJ2-7|TRBV6-5|TRBD2
TGTGCCAGCAGCTCGGGACTAGCGAGTACCTACGAGCAGTACTTC
CASSSGLASTYEQYF
>.|13|TRBJ1-6|TRBV12-3/TRBV12-4|.
TGTGCCAGCAGCGGGGATTTGGGTTCACCCCTCCACTTT
CASSGDLGSPLHF
>.|14|TRBJ1-1|TRBV28|.
TGTGCCAGCAGTCCGTCGGCGGGAGCGGTTCCAGCTTTCTTT
CASSPSAGAVPAFF
>.|14|TRBJ1-2|TRBV3-1/TRBV3-2|.
TGTGCCAGCAGCCTTCACGAGGGTAACTATGGCTACACCTTC
CASSLHEGNYGYTF
>.|14|TRBJ1-1|TRBV5-1|.
TGCGCCAGCAGCGACGGACAGCCGAACACTGAAGCTTTCTTT
CASSDGQPNTEAFF
>few|15|TRBJ1-2|TRBV5-6|.
TGTGCCAGCAGCCCAACTGGTCGAGGGGAGGATGGCTACACCTTC
CASSPTGRGEDGYTF
>.|15|TRBJ1-5|TRBV6-5|.
TGTGCCAGCAGTTCGGGGGACTTTAGCAATCAGCCCCAGCATTTT
CASSSGDFSNQPQHF
>.|14|TRBJ2-3|TRBV28|TRBD2
TGTGCCAGCACCAATAGCGGGGCGGGAGATACGCAGTATTTT
CASTNSGAGDTQYF
>.|14|TRBJ1-1|TRBV7-9|TRBD1
TGTGCCAGCAGCACGGGACAGGTGAACACTGAAGCTTTCTTT
CASSTGQVNTEAFF
>.|12|TRBJ1-2|TRBV15|.
TGTGCCACCAGCAGAGATTCTGGGACTCCCACCTTC
CATSRDSGTPTF
>.|14|TRBJ2-5|TRBV7-2|.
TGTGCCAGCAGCTTATGGACGGGAGCAGAGACCCAGTACTTC
CASSLWTGAETQYF
>few|13|TRBJ1-2|TRBV19|TRBD1
TGTGCCAGTAGTACGGACAGGGGCTATGGCTACACCTTC
CASSTDRGYGYTF
>.|15|TRBJ1-1|TRBV5-6|.
TGTGCCAGCAGCTTGGGAGTGGGGGGAAGGACTGAAGCTTTCTTT
CASSLGVGGRTEAFF
>.|14|TRBJ1-5|TRBV28|.
TGTGCCAGCCACAGTTCTTATAGCAATCAGCCCCAGCATTTT
CASHSSYSNQPQHF
>.|13|TRBJ2-7|TRBV7-9|.
TGTGCCAGCAGCTTACCGGGGTTCTACGAGCAGTACTTC
CASSLPGFYEQYF
>.|13|TRBJ1-2|TRBV28|TRBD1
TGTGCCAGCAGTTTGACAGGGGAGTATGGCTACACCTTC
CASSLTGEYGYTF
>once|16|TRBJ1-3|TRBV28|.
TGTGCCAGCAGTTTAGGAGCGGTGAACTCTGGAAACACCATATATTTT
CASSLGAVNSGNTIYF
>.|17|TRBJ2-2|TRBV9|TRBD2
TGTGCCAGCAGTGACACTGTTACCGGGACTAGCACCGGGGAGCTGTTTTTT
CASSDTVTGTSTGELFF
>few|13|TRBJ1-2|TRBV7-9|.
TGTGCCAGCAGCTTAGACGGCCAGGGTGGCTACACCTTC
CASSLDGQGGYTF
>.|14|TRBJ2-7|TRBV13|.
TGTGCCACCACCCGTAGGGGCGAGACCTACGAGCAGTACTTC
CATTRRGETYEQYF
>.|17|TRBJ2-6|TRBV18|.
TGTGCCAGCTCACCTTATTCAGGGGACTCTGGGGCCAACGTCCTGACTTTC
CASSPYSGDSGANVLTF
>.|17|TRBJ1-5|TRBV2|.
TGTGCCAGCGCCAGCATGGAGTGGGGCGGGATTTATCAGCCCCAGCATTTT
CASASMEWGGIYQPQHF
>.|15|TRBJ2-4|TRBV7-2|TRBD1
TGTGCCAGCAGTCGGGACAGGCTAGCCAAAAACATTCAGTACTTC
CASSRDRLAKNIQYF
>.|13|TRBJ2-1|TRBV11-2|.
TGTGCCAGCAGTTCAAGACAGGAGAATGAGCAGTTCTTC
CASSSRQENEQFF
>.|13|TRBJ2-7|TRBV28|TRBD2
TGTGCCAGCAGTCTCCTCAACGGGAGGGAGCAGTACTTC
CASSLLNGREQYF
>.|15|TRBJ1-5|TRBV28|.
TGTGCCAGCAGTTTGGAGGATTATAGCAATCAGCCCCAGCATTTT
CASSLEDYSNQPQHF
>.|14|TRBJ2-1|TRBV19|.
TGTGCCAGTAGCCCTGCTGATGTAGTCAATGAGCAGTTCTTC
CASSPADVVNEQFF
>.|16|TRBJ2-5|TRBV5-1|TRBD2
TGCGCCAGCAGCTCTGGGGCTAGCGGGGGCCTAGAGACCCAGTACTTC
CASSSGASGGLETQYF
>once|16|TRBJ2-3|TRBV4-1|.
TGCGCCAGCAGCCAGGTTAGCGGTGATGGCACAGATACGCAGTATTTT
CASSQVSGDGTDTQYF
>once|14|TRBJ1-4|TRBV5-6|.
TGTGCCAGCAGCTTGAGCCAGGGCGGCGAAAAACTGTTTTTT
CASSLSQGGEKLFF
>.|15|TRBJ2-2|TRBV7-9|.
TGTGCCAGCAGCTTAGCGGGACAAAACACCGGGGAGCTGTTTTTT
CASSLAGQNTGELFF
>.|15|TRBJ2-5|TRBV9|.
TGTGCCAGCAGCGAGGCGCCGACATGGTTCGAGACCCAGTACTTC
CASSEAPTWFETQYF
>.|16|TRBJ1-6|TRBV30|.
TGTGCCTGGCCACTTATGACAGAGTCCTATAATTCACCCCTCCACTTT
CAWPLMTESYNSPLHF